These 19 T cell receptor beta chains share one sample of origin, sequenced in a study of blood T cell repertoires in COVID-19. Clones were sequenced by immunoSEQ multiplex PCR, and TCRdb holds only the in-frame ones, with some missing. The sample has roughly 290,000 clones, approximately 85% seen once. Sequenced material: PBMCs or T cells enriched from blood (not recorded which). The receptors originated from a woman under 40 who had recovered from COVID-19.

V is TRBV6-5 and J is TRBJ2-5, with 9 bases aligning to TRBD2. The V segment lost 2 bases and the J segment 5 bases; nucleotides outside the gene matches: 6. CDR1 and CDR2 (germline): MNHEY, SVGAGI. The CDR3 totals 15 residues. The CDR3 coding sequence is TGTGCCAGCAGTTACGGGGCGGGGGGGCAGGAGACCCAGTACTTC. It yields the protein CASSYGAGGQETQYF.

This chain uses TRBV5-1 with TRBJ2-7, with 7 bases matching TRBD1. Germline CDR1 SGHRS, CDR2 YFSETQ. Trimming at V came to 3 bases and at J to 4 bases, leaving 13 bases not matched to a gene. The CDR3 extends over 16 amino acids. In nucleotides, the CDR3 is TGCGCCAGCAGCTCCCGGGACAGAAATAATCTATACGAGCAGTACTTC. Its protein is CASSSRDRNNLYEQYF.

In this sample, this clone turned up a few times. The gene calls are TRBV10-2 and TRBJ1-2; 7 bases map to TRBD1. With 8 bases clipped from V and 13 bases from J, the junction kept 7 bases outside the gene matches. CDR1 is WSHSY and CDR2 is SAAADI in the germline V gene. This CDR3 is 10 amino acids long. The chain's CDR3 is CASCAQGCTF. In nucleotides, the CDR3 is TGCGCCAGCTGTGCACAGGGGTGCACCTTC.

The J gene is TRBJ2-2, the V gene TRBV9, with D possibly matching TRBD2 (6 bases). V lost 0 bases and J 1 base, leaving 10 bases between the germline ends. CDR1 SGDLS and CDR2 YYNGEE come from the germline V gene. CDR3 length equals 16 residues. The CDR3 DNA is TGTGCCAGCAGCGTAGATCGGGGACTGAACACCGGGGAGCTGTTTTTT. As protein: CASSVDRGLNTGELFF.

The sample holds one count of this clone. The CDR3 DNA is TGCAGCGTGAGGAGACAGGGGGCGCGAGGAGACGAGCAGTACTTC. It translates to CSVRRQGARGDEQYF. The J gene is TRBJ2-7, the V gene TRBV29-1; 10 positions match TRBD1. The CDR3 has 15 amino acids. Germline CDR1 is SQVTM and CDR2 is ANQGSEA. The V and J ends lost 6 bases and 5 bases, in that order; junction bases with no gene match: 13.

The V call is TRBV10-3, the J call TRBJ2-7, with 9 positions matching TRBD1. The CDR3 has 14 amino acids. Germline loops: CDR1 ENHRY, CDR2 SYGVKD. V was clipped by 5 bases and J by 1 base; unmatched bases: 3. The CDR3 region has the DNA TGTGCCATCAGTACAGGGGGCTCTTCCTACGAGCAGTACTTC. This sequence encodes CAISTGGSSYEQYF.

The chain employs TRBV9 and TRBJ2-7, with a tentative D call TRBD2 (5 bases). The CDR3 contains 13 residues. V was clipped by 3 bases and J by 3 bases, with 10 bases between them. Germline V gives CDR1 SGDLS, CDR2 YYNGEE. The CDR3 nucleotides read TGTGCCAGCAGCGCTCTAGCAGGCTACGAGCAGTACTTC. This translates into CASSALAGYEQYF.

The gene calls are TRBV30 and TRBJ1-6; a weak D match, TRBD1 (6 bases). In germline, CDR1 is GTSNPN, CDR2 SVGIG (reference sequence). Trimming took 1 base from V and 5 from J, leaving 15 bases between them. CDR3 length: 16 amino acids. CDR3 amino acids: CAWSAQTGSNNSPLHF. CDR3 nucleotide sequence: TGTGCCTGGAGTGCACAAACAGGGAGTAATAATTCACCCCTCCACTTT.

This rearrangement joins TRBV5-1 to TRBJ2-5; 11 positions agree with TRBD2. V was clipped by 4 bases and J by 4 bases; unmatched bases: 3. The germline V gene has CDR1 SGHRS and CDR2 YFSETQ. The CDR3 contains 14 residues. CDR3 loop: CASSPTSGGETQYF. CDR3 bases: TGCGCCAGCAGCCCCACTAGCGGGGGAGAGACCCAGTACTTC.

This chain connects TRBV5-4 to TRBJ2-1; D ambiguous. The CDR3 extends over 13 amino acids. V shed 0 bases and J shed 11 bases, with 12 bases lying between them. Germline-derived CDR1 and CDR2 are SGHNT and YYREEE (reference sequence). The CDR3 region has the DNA TGTGCCAGCAGCTTGGGGTCGCCTACCCAGCAGTTCTTC. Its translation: CASSLGSPTQQFF.

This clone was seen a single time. The CDR3 spells CASSLERGAINEQFF. CDR3 nucleotide sequence: TGCGCCAGCAGCTTGGAGCGGGGGGCTATCAATGAGCAGTTCTTC. The rearrangement joins TRBV5-1 to TRBJ2-1; 9 nucleotides agree with TRBD2. The CDR3 consists of 15 residues. CDR1 is SGHRS and CDR2 is YFSETQ in the germline V gene. The V gene end was trimmed by 0 bases and the J gene end by 6 bases; junction bases not matched to a gene: 4.

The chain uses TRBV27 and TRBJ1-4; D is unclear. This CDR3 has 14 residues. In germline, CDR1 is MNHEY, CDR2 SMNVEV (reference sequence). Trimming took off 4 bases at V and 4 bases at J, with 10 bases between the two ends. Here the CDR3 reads CASSSGLVNEKLFF. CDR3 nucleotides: TGTGCCAGCAGTTCCGGACTGGTTAATGAAAAACTGTTTTTT.

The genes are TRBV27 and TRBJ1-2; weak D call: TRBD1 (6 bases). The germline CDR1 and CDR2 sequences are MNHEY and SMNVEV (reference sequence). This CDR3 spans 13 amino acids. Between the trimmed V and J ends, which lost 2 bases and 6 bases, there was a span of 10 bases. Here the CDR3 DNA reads TGTGCCAGCAGTTTACTCCCAGGGGATGGCTACACCTTC. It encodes CASSLLPGDGYTF.

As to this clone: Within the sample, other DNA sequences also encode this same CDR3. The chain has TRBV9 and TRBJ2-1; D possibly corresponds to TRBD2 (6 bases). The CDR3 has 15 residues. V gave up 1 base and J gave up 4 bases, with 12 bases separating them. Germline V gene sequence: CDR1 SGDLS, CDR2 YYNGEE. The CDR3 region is CASSVTSGSYNEQFF. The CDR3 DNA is TGTGCCAGCAGCGTAACGAGCGGGTCTTACAATGAGCAGTTCTTC.

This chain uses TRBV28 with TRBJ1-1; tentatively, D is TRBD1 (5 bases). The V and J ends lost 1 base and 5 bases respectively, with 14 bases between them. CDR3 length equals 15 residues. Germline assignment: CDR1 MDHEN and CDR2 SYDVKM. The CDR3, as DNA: TGTGCCAGCAGTTTATCAGTCGGGGGGAGGACTGAAGCTTTCTTT. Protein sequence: CASSLSVGGRTEAFF.

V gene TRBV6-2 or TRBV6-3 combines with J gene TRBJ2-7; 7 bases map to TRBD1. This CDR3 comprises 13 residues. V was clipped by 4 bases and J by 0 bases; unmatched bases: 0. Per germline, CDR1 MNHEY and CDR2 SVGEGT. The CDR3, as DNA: TGTGCCAGCAGTTGGGACAGCTCCTACGAGCAGTACTTC. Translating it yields CASSWDSSYEQYF.

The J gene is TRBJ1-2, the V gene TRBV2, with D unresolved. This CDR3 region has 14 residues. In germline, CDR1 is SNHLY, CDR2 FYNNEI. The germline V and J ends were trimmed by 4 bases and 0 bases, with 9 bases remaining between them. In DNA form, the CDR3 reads TGTGCCAGCAGTGGGTTGCCAGCTAACTATGGCTACACCTTC. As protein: CASSGLPANYGYTF.

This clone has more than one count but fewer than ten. The CDR3 here is CASRGTANTEAFF. DNA for the CDR3: TGTGCCAGCAGGGGTACAGCGAACACTGAAGCTTTCTTT. The rearrangement links TRBV2 to TRBJ1-1, with D unclear. V lost 6 bases and J lost 1, with 9 bases in between. Germline CDR1 reads SNHLY; CDR2 reads FYNNEI. This CDR3 spans 13 amino acids.

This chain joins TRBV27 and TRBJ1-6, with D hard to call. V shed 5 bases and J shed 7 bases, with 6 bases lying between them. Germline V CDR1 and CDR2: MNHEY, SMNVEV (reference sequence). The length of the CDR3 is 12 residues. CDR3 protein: CASSVRNSPLHF. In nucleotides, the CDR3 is TGTGCCAGCAGTGTACGGAATTCACCCCTCCACTTT.